A selection of T cell receptor beta chains follows, all from one sample in a study of shared clonotypes between healthy human individuals. Sequencing was performed with immunoSEQ multiplex PCR; in TCRdb, only in-frame clones are kept and a portion is missing. The data contain some 500,000 clones, about 96% of them singletons. Sequenced material: naive CD4+ T cells sorted from blood. The receptors shown here come from a woman under 40 in good health. Each CDR3 is given with its conserved first and last residue. The order of the fields is V gene, J gene, clone size, D gene, CDR3 protein, CDR3 DNA. D genes are given only for firm matches. Clone size is shown for a subset of rows, as once, few, many or a class of expanded clone.

V: TRBV27; J: TRBJ1-4; size: -; D: -; CDR3: CASSAQGWEKLFF; DNA: TGTGCCAGCAGTGCCCAGGGGTGGGAAAAACTGTTTTTT
V: TRBV11-2; J: TRBJ2-1; size: -; D: -; CDR3: CASSLDLSAYNEQFF; DNA: TGTGCCAGCAGCTTAGATTTGTCAGCCTACAATGAGCAGTTCTTC
V: TRBV5-1; J: TRBJ2-2; size: -; D: -; CDR3: CASSLGVIATGELFF; DNA: TGCGCCAGCAGCCTAGGGGTCATCGCCACCGGGGAGCTGTTTTTT
V: TRBV19; J: TRBJ2-7; size: -; D: -; CDR3: CASSRRADYEQYF; DNA: TGTGCCAGTAGCCGCCGGGCGGACTACGAGCAGTACTTC
V: TRBV4-2; J: TRBJ2-7; size: -; D: TRBD2; CDR3: CASSQDLAVSSYEQYF; DNA: TGTGCCAGCAGCCAAGATCTAGCGGTGAGCTCCTACGAGCAGTACTTC
V: TRBV6-5; J: TRBJ2-7; size: -; D: -; CDR3: CASSYNGKSPYEQYF; DNA: TGTGCCAGCAGTTACAACGGGAAATCCCCCTACGAGCAGTACTTC
V: TRBV6-5; J: TRBJ2-7; size: -; D: -; CDR3: CASSQGTYEQYF; DNA: TGTGCCAGCAGCCAAGGGACCTACGAGCAGTACTTC
V: TRBV7-8; J: TRBJ1-4; size: -; D: -; CDR3: CASSLKRATNEKLFF; DNA: TGTGCCAGCAGTTTGAAGAGAGCAACTAATGAAAAACTGTTTTTT
V: TRBV2; J: TRBJ2-1; size: -; D: TRBD2; CDR3: CASSEEAGVGNEQFF; DNA: TGTGCCAGCAGTGAGGAAGCGGGAGTAGGCAATGAGCAGTTCTTC
V: TRBV7-6; J: TRBJ1-5; size: once; D: -; CDR3: CASSLAANQPQHF; DNA: TGTGCCAGCAGCTTAGCGGCGAATCAGCCCCAGCATTTT
V: TRBV18; J: TRBJ1-1; size: -; D: -; CDR3: CASSSGTRGDTEAFF; DNA: TGTGCCAGCTCATCTGGAACGAGGGGGGACACTGAAGCTTTCTTT
V: TRBV28; J: TRBJ2-7; size: once; D: -; CDR3: CASSLGAVYEQYF; DNA: TGTGCCAGCAGTTTGGGGGCGGTCTACGAGCAGTACTTC
V: TRBV6-1; J: TRBJ2-7; size: -; D: -; CDR3: CASSFGTAVEQYF; DNA: TGTGCCAGCAGTTTCGGGACCGCGGTGGAGCAGTACTTC
V: TRBV6-5; J: TRBJ2-7; size: -; D: -; CDR3: CASSYSRGGGEQYF; DNA: TGTGCCAGCAGTTACTCGAGGGGAGGGGGCGAGCAGTACTTC
V: TRBV28; J: TRBJ1-2; size: -; D: -; CDR3: CASSFDSNYGYTF; DNA: TGTGCCAGCAGTTTCGACAGTAACTATGGCTACACCTTC
V: TRBV2; J: TRBJ1-1; size: -; D: -; CDR3: CASSETEVGTEAFF; DNA: TGTGCCAGCAGTGAAACAGAGGTGGGCACTGAAGCTTTCTTT
V: TRBV28; J: TRBJ1-5; size: -; D: -; CDR3: CASSPGDLSRHF; DNA: TGTGCCAGCAGTCCGGGGGATCTCTCCCGGCATTTT
V: TRBV5-6; J: TRBJ2-1; size: -; D: -; CDR3: CASSSPRYRSYNEQFF; DNA: TGTGCCAGCAGCTCACCGCGGTACCGCTCCTACAATGAGCAGTTCTTC
V: TRBV11-2; J: TRBJ2-6; size: -; D: -; CDR3: CASSLDLSSESSGANVLTF; DNA: TGTGCCAGCAGCTTAGATCTGTCTAGCGAGAGCTCTGGGGCCAACGTCCTGACTTTC
V: TRBV28; J: TRBJ1-4; size: -; D: -; CDR3: CASSSRVPEKLFF; DNA: TGTGCCAGCAGTTCCAGGGTCCCCGAAAAACTGTTTTTT
V: TRBV7-8; J: TRBJ1-1; size: -; D: -; CDR3: CASSLGGRGETEAFF; DNA: TGTGCCAGCAGCTTAGGAGGACGGGGGGAAACTGAAGCTTTCTTT
V: TRBV28; J: TRBJ2-7; size: -; D: -; CDR3: CASRTGTEAYEQYF; DNA: TGTGCCAGCAGAACCGGGACTGAGGCCTACGAGCAGTACTTC
V: TRBV19; J: TRBJ2-2; size: -; D: TRBD1; CDR3: CASSFLQGALSGELFF; DNA: TGTGCCAGTAGTTTCCTACAGGGGGCGCTGAGCGGGGAGCTGTTTTTT